The 32 T cell receptor beta chains presented below share a single source sample, sequenced in a study of cytomegalovirus exposure and HLA in healthy donors. The assay was immunoSEQ multiplex PCR, and TCRdb's table has in-frame clones only and misses some. The sample lists under 300,000 clones; almost 90% were seen once. The sequenced sample was PBMCs. The receptors shown here come from a woman aged 18 to 35 in good health and CMV-seronegative.

This chain's CDR3 is CASSSGQGTSTDTQYF. DNA for the CDR3: TGCGCCAGCAGCTCGGGACAGGGTACTAGCACAGATACGCAGTATTTT. V usage is TRBV5-1 and J usage is TRBJ2-3, with 9 bases that match TRBD1. CDR3 length equals 16 residues. Germline V gene data show CDR1 as SGHRS and CDR2 as YFSETQ. V trimming: 3 bases; J trimming: 0 bases; junction bases outside the gene matches: 5.

This clone was seen just once. This chain connects TRBV18 to TRBJ1-1, with D unresolved. The CDR3 has 13 residues. V lost 5 bases and J lost 4, with 11 bases in between. CDR1 and CDR2 from the germline V gene are KGHSH and LQKENI. This chain's CDR3 is CASSGQEGTEAFF. CDR3 DNA sequence: TGTGCCAGCTCAGGGCAGGAGGGCACTGAAGCTTTCTTT.

This rearrangement joins TRBV28 to TRBJ1-2, with TRBD1 matching 7 bases. The germline gives CDR1 MDHEN, CDR2 SYDVKM. J lost 6 bases, V lost 5 bases, and 30 bases had no gene match. The CDR3 consists of 21 residues. As DNA, the CDR3 is TGTGCCAGCAGTCCACCGTTACACAGGGGACGGACGACAAGGGGGATGGATGGCTACACCTTC. Amino acids: CASSPPLHRGRTTRGMDGYTF.

The rearrangement uses TRBV4-1 and TRBJ1-5; TRBD1 aligns across 11 bases. This CDR3 contains 17 residues. Germline V gene sequence: CDR1 MGHRA, CDR2 YSYEKL. V gave up 1 base and J gave up 5 bases; unmatched junction bases: 7. The CDR3 sequence: CASSQAGTGGSDQPQHF. CDR3 bases: TGCGCCAGCAGCCAAGCCGGGACAGGGGGGTCGGATCAGCCCCAGCATTTT.

The rearrangement links TRBV7-2 to TRBJ2-5; 11 nucleotides line up with TRBD1. This CDR3 region has 14 residues. Losses at the gene ends were 5 bases for V and 4 bases for J; bases not matched to a gene: 3. Germline assignment: CDR1 SGHTA and CDR2 FQGNSA. CDR3: CASSRDRGRETQYF. CDR3 nucleotide sequence: TGTGCCAGCAGCCGGGACAGGGGGAGAGAGACCCAGTACTTC.

The CDR3 DNA follows: TGCGCCAGCAGCCTCACGACAGGGACCTCCTACGAGCAGTACGTC. Its protein is CASSLTTGTSYEQYV. The chain is built from TRBV4-1 and TRBJ2-7; 7 bases are a match to TRBD1. V shed 4 bases and J 0 bases; nucleotides not matched to a gene: 6. Germline V gene data show CDR1 as MGHRA and CDR2 as YSYEKL. This CDR3 contains 15 residues.

V gene TRBV19 combines with J gene TRBJ1-1, with TRBD1 as a possible D gene (6 bases). V dropped 1 base and J dropped 3 bases, with 12 bases sitting between them. The CDR3 has 15 amino acids. Germline V lookup: CDR1 LNHDA, CDR2 SQIVND (reference sequence). CDR3 in amino acids: CASSIVGGAHTEAFF. The CDR3 bases are TGTGCCAGTAGTATAGTTGGGGGGGCTCACACTGAAGCTTTCTTT.

This chain joins TRBV6-5 and TRBJ1-6; D gene ambiguous. Germline lookup yields CDR1 MNHEY and CDR2 SVGAGI. V was trimmed by 6 bases and J by 10 bases, leaving 16 bases between them. This CDR3 has 14 residues. This chain's CDR3 is CASSREALGSPLHF. For the CDR3, the DNA is TGTGCCAGCAGCAGAGAAGCATTGGGCTCACCCCTCCACTTT.

The rearrangement links TRBV27 to TRBJ1-2; 9 bases agree with TRBD1. This CDR3 contains 16 residues. Germline loops: CDR1 MNHEY, CDR2 SMNVEV (reference sequence). Trimming cost V 6 bases and J 3 bases; bases outside gene matches: 11. The CDR3 loop reads CASSTGQGDVDYGYTF. The CDR3 DNA sequence: TGTGCCAGCAGCACGGGACAGGGAGACGTAGACTATGGCTACACCTTC.

The J gene is TRBJ2-7, the V gene TRBV11-2; 9 bases are shared with TRBD2. CDR3 length: 15 residues. J lost 2 bases, V lost 1 base, and 3 bases had no gene match. Germline-derived CDR1 and CDR2 are SGHAT and FQNNGV. CDR3 in DNA: TGTGCCAGCAGCTTAGCTAGCGGGGATCCCTACGAGCAGTACGTC. Translated: CASSLASGDPYEQYV.

V gene TRBV28 combines with J gene TRBJ2-6; tentative D call: TRBD1 (5 bases). This CDR3 has 13 residues. V dropped 2 bases and J dropped 9 bases, with 8 bases sitting between them. Germline CDR1 MDHEN, CDR2 SYDVKM. CDR3 sequence (DNA): TGTGCCAGCAGTTTACAGGGCGTCAACGTCCTGACTTTC. Amino acid sequence: CASSLQGVNVLTF.

The chain links TRBV5-1 to TRBJ1-4, with 9 bases matching TRBD1. The CDR3 consists of 16 residues. J lost 8 bases, V lost 0 bases, and 8 bases had no gene match. Germline V gives CDR1 SGHRS, CDR2 YFSETQ. This CDR3 reads CASSLEGDRGREKLFF. The CDR3 DNA follows: TGCGCCAGCAGCTTGGAAGGAGACAGGGGGAGGGAAAAACTGTTTTTT.

V gene TRBV5-6 combines with J gene TRBJ2-3; 7 bases agree with TRBD2. Trimming removed 4 bases from V and 5 bases from J; junction bases left unmatched: 10. Germline-derived CDR1 and CDR2 are SGHDT and YYEEEE. The CDR3 extends over 15 amino acids. The CDR3 loop reads CASSPFTSAGDTQYF. The CDR3 nucleotides read TGTGCCAGCAGCCCCTTTACTAGCGCGGGAGATACGCAGTATTTT.

This clone was seen more than once but under ten times. The V and J genes are TRBV28 and TRBJ2-7; D uncertain. The CDR3 spans 14 residues. The V end lost 5 bases, the J end lost 4 bases, and 15 bases lay between the germline ends. Germline assignment: CDR1 MDHEN and CDR2 SYDVKM. The CDR3: CASSPTSLRYEQYF. CDR3 nucleotide sequence: TGTGCCAGCAGTCCGACGAGTCTGCGGTACGAGCAGTACTTC.

The chain has TRBV10-3 and TRBJ1-1; TRBD1 matches 9 bases. CDR3 size: 15 residues. The germline V gene encodes CDR1 ENHRY and CDR2 SYGVKD. The J segment lost 6 bases and the V segment lost 1 base, leaving 6 bases of the junction unmatched. The CDR3 coding sequence is TGTGCCATCAGTGAGTTCGACAGGGGGGTTCCTGAAGCTTTCTTT. This codes for CAISEFDRGVPEAFF.

The J gene is TRBJ1-2, the V gene TRBV6-1, with 9 bases aligning to TRBD1. CDR1 MNHNS and CDR2 SASEGT come from the germline V gene. The V gene end was trimmed by 7 bases and the J gene end by 8 bases; junction bases not matched to a gene: 5. This CDR3 region has 12 residues. In DNA form, the CDR3 reads TGTGCCAGCACCAGGGACAGGGTCGGCTACACCTTC. It yields the protein CASTRDRVGYTF.

This clone appeared once. The chain employs TRBV11-2 and TRBJ1-2; 8 nucleotides align to TRBD1. The V and J ends lost 5 bases and 0 bases, in that order; junction bases with no gene match: 5. The CDR3 consists of 15 residues. The germline V gene encodes CDR1 SGHAT and CDR2 FQNNGV. The CDR3 coding sequence is TGTGCCAGCAGCCCCGGGACAGGAGCTAACTATGGCTACACCTTC. Protein: CASSPGTGANYGYTF.

The chain recombines TRBV29-1 with TRBJ2-2; possible D gene TRBD2, 5 bases. Between the trimmed V and J ends, which lost 0 bases and 6 bases, there was a span of 14 bases. The germline gives CDR1 SQVTM, CDR2 ANQGSEA. The CDR3 length is 15 residues. The CDR3 is CSVEDAASLPGELFF. In DNA form, the CDR3 reads TGCAGCGTTGAAGATGCGGCTAGCTTGCCCGGGGAGCTGTTTTTT.

The J gene is TRBJ2-5, the V gene TRBV11-1; 8 bases fit TRBD2. The CDR3 sequence is 14 residues long. Trimming took 3 bases from V and 2 from J; bases not matched to a gene: 2. CDR1 and CDR2 (germline): SGHAT, FQDESV (reference sequence). The CDR3 nucleotides read TGTGCCAGCAGCTTGCGGGGGGCACAAGAGACCCAGTACTTC. It codes for CASSLRGAQETQYF.

The chain recombines TRBV7-7 with TRBJ2-3; TRBD1 aligns across 11 bases. In germline, CDR1 is SSHAT, CDR2 FNYEAQ (reference sequence). This CDR3 region has 14 residues. V shed 5 bases, J shed 7 bases, and the junction held 5 bases outside the gene matches. The CDR3 region has the DNA TGTGCCAGCAGCGTGGGACAGGGGGAAAATACGCAGTATTTT. Its protein product is CASSVGQGENTQYF. The full variable domain, in which reference TRBV7-7 and TRBJ2-3 provide the parts outside the CDR3, is GAGVSQSPRYKVTKRGQDVTLRCDPISSHATLYWYQQALGQGPEFLTYFNYEAQPDKSGLPSDRFSAERPEGSISTLTIQRTEQRDSAMYRCASSVGQGENTQYFGPGTRLTVL.

V usage is TRBV2 and J usage is TRBJ1-4, with D maybe TRBD1 (6 bases). The CDR3 is 12 amino acids. CDR1 is SNHLY, CDR2 FYNNEI, per germline. The V and J ends lost 10 bases and 8 bases respectively, with 14 bases between them. The CDR3 loop reads CAKGEGAEKLFF. In DNA form, the CDR3 reads TGTGCCAAGGGGGAGGGCGCCGAAAAACTGTTTTTT.

The chain has TRBV27 and TRBJ1-5, with TRBD1 identical over 8 bases. The ends lost 5 bases at V and 4 bases at J; junction bases unmatched: 7. Germline V gene data show CDR1 as MNHEY and CDR2 as SMNVEV (reference sequence). The CDR3 has 15 amino acids. CDR3 bases: TGTGCCAGCAGTCTTACAAGGACAGGGAATCAGCCCCAGCATTTT. This codes for CASSLTRTGNQPQHF.

The genes are TRBV7-9 and TRBJ1-1, with 7 positions matching TRBD1. Germline V gene sequence: CDR1 SEHNR, CDR2 FQNEAQ (reference sequence). This CDR3 spans 15 amino acids. Trimming cost V 2 bases and J 0 bases; bases outside gene matches: 3. This CDR3 is CASSLRGQLNTEAFF. The CDR3 DNA reads TGTGCCAGCAGCTTACGGGGACAGTTGAACACTGAAGCTTTCTTT.

The chain employs TRBV2 and TRBJ1-1; D remains ambiguous. The germline V gene has CDR1 SNHLY and CDR2 FYNNEI. The V end was cut by 8 bases, the J end by 5 bases, with 18 bases between. The CDR3 sequence is 14 residues long. The CDR3 reads CASVLGRTGTEAFF. DNA of the CDR3: TGTGCCAGCGTGTTGGGTAGGACGGGGACTGAAGCTTTCTTT. Full variable domain (missing parts from reference TRBV2 and TRBJ1-1): EPEVTQTPSHQVTQMGQEVILRCVPISNHLYFYWYRQILGQKVEFLVSFYNNEISEKSEIFDDQFSVERPDGSNFTLKIRSTKLEDSAMYFCASVLGRTGTEAFFGQGTRLTVV.

This chain uses TRBV27 with TRBJ2-4; 8 bases align to TRBD1. The CDR3 spans 15 residues. V lost 2 bases and J lost 8; bases outside the gene matches: 8. The germline gives CDR1 MNHEY, CDR2 SMNVEV (reference sequence). The CDR3 bases are TGTGCCAGCAGTTTAACCCCGGACAGGGTTGACATTCAGTACTTC. As protein: CASSLTPDRVDIQYF.

This clone has only one observation. V is TRBV4-3 and J is TRBJ2-2; D unresolved. The CDR3 has 16 residues. CDR1 LGHNA and CDR2 YSLEER come from the germline V gene. The ends were cut back, 1 base at V and 4 bases at J, with 13 bases in the middle. CDR3 amino acids: CASSQAGAPGTGELFF. The CDR3 coding sequence is TGCGCCAGCAGCCAAGCTGGCGCCCCGGGCACCGGGGAGCTGTTTTTT.

The chain carries TRBV6-5 and TRBJ1-5, with 7 bases matching TRBD1. This CDR3 region has 14 residues. Losses at the gene ends were 2 bases for V and 4 bases for J; bases not matched to a gene: 2. Germline V gene data show CDR1 as MNHEY and CDR2 as SVGAGI. The CDR3 DNA is TGTGCCAGCAGTTACGGGGACAGTAATCAGCCCCAGCATTTT. This sequence encodes CASSYGDSNQPQHF.

The DNA for the CDR3 is TGTGCCAGCTCACCCGACTGGGTAGGCACCGGGGAGCTGTTTTTT. Protein product: CASSPDWVGTGELFF. V usage is TRBV18 and J usage is TRBJ2-2; D ambiguous. Germline lookup yields CDR1 KGHSH and CDR2 LQKENI. The CDR3 extends over 15 amino acids. V was shortened by 3 bases and J by 4 bases, with 12 bases between the two germline ends.

This chain connects TRBV6-5 to TRBJ2-2; 8 bases map to TRBD1. The junction had 4 bases not matched to a gene; V was cut back by 7 bases and J by 3 bases. The length of the CDR3 is 14 residues. Germline loops: CDR1 MNHEY, CDR2 SVGAGI. CDR3 in amino acids: CASIGTGYTGELFF. CDR3 in DNA: TGTGCCAGCATCGGGACAGGATACACCGGGGAGCTGTTTTTT.

The chain has TRBV5-4 and TRBJ2-2; 10 bases agree with TRBD2. CDR1 and CDR2 (germline): SGHNT, YYREEE (reference sequence). The CDR3 totals 16 residues. V lost 2 bases to trimming and J lost 8 bases; unmatched junction nucleotides: 9. The CDR3 bases are TGTGCCAGCAGCTTCGTGCCAGCGGGGGGGCCTGGGGAGCTGTTTTTT. This codes for CASSFVPAGGPGELFF.

The V call is TRBV27, the J call TRBJ2-4; TRBD1 matches 7 bases. V lost 6 bases to trimming and J lost 9 bases; unmatched junction nucleotides: 5. In germline, CDR1 is MNHEY, CDR2 SMNVEV (reference sequence). The CDR3 has 12 residues. CDR3 sequence reads: CASRQGPGIQYF. The DNA for the CDR3 is TGTGCCAGCAGACAGGGGCCGGGCATTCAGTACTTC.

V is TRBV2 and J is TRBJ2-2, with 8 bases fitting TRBD2. This CDR3 contains 15 residues. Germline-derived CDR1 and CDR2 are SNHLY and FYNNEI. V dropped 5 bases and J dropped 4; count of bases not matched to a gene: 6. CDR3 sequence (DNA): TGTGCCAGCAGTCGATCGGGGGGGCCCACCGGGGAGCTGTTTTTT. Translating it yields CASSRSGGPTGELFF.